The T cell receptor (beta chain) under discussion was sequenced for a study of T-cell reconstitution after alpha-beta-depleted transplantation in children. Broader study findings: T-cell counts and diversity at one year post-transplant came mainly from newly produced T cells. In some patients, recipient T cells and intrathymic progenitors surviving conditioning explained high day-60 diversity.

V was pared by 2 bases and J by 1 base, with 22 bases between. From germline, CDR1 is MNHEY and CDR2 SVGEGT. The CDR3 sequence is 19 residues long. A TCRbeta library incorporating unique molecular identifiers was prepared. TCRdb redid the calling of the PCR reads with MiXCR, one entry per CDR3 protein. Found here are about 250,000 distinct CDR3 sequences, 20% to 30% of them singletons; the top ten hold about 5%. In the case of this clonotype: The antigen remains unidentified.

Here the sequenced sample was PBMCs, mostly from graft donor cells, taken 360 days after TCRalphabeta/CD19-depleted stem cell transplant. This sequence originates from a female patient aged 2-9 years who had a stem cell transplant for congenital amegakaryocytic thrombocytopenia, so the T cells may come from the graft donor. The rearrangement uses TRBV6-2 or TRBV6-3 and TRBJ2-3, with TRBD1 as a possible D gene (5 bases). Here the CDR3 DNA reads TGTGCCAGCAGTTACCAACCACTTAGGGGCAGCTTCCGCACAGATACGCAGTATTTT. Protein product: CASSYQPLRGSFRTDTQYF.